Following are 27 T cell receptor beta chains from one sample sequenced in a study of beta chain features in type 1 diabetes (dated by TCRdb to the late 2010s). Library prep was done by the immunoSEQ multiplex PCR assay. All of the isolated RNA was reverse transcribed with the High Capacity cDNA Reverse Transcription Kit, so expressed TCRB transcripts were sequenced. The table comes from immuneACCESS by way of TCRdb, which keeps in-frame sequences with V and J called. Part of the clones is missing from these tables; in studies checked, under half for an unresolved V gene and the rest for unknown reasons. In this sample the table shows hundreds of thousands of clones, around 68% of which occur a single time. The ten biggest clones cover approximately 0.05% of the sample. Sequenced sample: naive CD4+ T cells from blood. According to the study, the label for this sample's cell subset or site signals: true naive CD4+ T cells. Receptor source: a man in his thirties or forties in good health.

This chain uses TRBV13 with TRBJ2-7; D is possibly TRBD2 (5 bases). V was cut by 2 bases and J by 0 bases, with 17 bases left in between. CDR3 length equals 17 residues. From germline, CDR1 is PRHDT and CDR2 FYEKMQ (reference sequence). For the CDR3, the DNA is TGTGCCAGCAGCTTAACCGGGATGGGTTCGGGCTCCTACGAGCAGTACTTC. It yields the protein CASSLTGMGSGSYEQYF.

The chain combines TRBV4-3 with TRBJ1-2; TRBD1 is a possible D gene (6 bases). In germline, CDR1 is LGHNA, CDR2 YSLEER. The CDR3 spans 13 residues. Trimming took off 4 bases at V and 3 bases at J, with 9 bases between the two ends. In DNA, the CDR3 is TGCGCCAGCAGCCCCGACAGGTACTATGGCTACACCTTC. Amino acid sequence: CASSPDRYYGYTF.

This chain links TRBV13 with TRBJ2-7, with D maybe TRBD2 (6 bases). Germline V lookup: CDR1 PRHDT, CDR2 FYEKMQ (reference sequence). The CDR3 length is 14 residues. Trimming left V 7 bases short and J 1 base short, with 14 bases between. In nucleotides, the CDR3 is TGTGCCAGCAAAAGGGGCGGGATGTCCTACGAGCAGTACTTC. This gives the protein CASKRGGMSYEQYF.

This chain links TRBV30 with TRBJ2-1; D gene uncertain. This CDR3 is 13 amino acids long. V was shortened by 2 bases and J by 6 bases, with 11 bases between the two germline ends. CDR1 and CDR2 from the germline V gene are GTSNPN and SVGIG (reference sequence). DNA of the CDR3: TGTGCCTGGAGTTTCAGTGACCTCAATGAGCAGTTCTTC. It is translated as CAWSFSDLNEQFF.

This clone turned up a few times. The rearrangement links TRBV5-1 to TRBJ2-7, with D perhaps given as TRBD1 or TRBD2 (5 bases each). Trimming pared 0 bases from V and 0 bases from J, leaving 7 bases between. Germline V gives CDR1 SGHRS, CDR2 YFSETQ. The CDR3 loop spans 14 amino acids. The chain's CDR3 is CASSLEGTSYEQYF. In DNA form, the CDR3 reads TGCGCCAGCAGCTTGGAGGGGACCTCCTACGAGCAGTACTTC.

The V and J genes are TRBV2 and TRBJ2-3; 14 bases align to TRBD2. V dropped 7 bases and J dropped 6; count of bases not matched to a gene: 3. CDR3 length: 14 residues. CDR1 is SNHLY, CDR2 FYNNEI, per germline. The CDR3 coding sequence is TGTGCCAGCACCGGACTAGCGGGAGGTGATACGCAGTATTTT. This codes for CASTGLAGGDTQYF.

This sequence joins TRBV27 and TRBJ2-2; D ambiguous. V shed 3 bases and J shed 0 bases, with 11 bases lying between them. The germline V gene encodes CDR1 MNHEY and CDR2 SMNVEV (reference sequence). CDR3 length: 16 amino acids. This chain's CDR3 is CASSFATMANTGELFF. CDR3 DNA: TGTGCCAGCAGTTTCGCTACAATGGCGAACACCGGGGAGCTGTTTTTT.

The chain joins TRBV15 to TRBJ1-5; D is undetermined. This CDR3 contains 13 residues. V was cut by 0 bases and J by 5 bases, with 5 bases left in between. CDR1 LNHNV and CDR2 YYDKDF come from the germline V gene (reference sequence). The CDR3 coding sequence is TGTGCCACCAGCAGAGATAGGGATCAGCCCCAGCATTTT. It is translated as CATSRDRDQPQHF.

This chain uses TRBV10-3 with TRBJ1-1; D unclear. Germline CDR1 reads ENHRY; CDR2 reads SYGVKD. With 3 bases removed from V and 1 base from J, the gap between germline ends came to 12 bases. This CDR3 is built from 15 residues. The CDR3 region is CAISDRRLQNTEAFF. The CDR3 coding sequence is TGTGCCATCAGTGACCGACGGTTACAGAACACTGAAGCTTTCTTT.

The genes are TRBV6-6 and TRBJ1-1, with 8 bases fitting TRBD1. V was pared by 7 bases and J by 1 base, with 8 bases of the junction left unmatched. The germline V gene has CDR1 MNHNY and CDR2 SVGAGI (reference sequence). There are 15 residues in the CDR3. The chain's CDR3 is CASKHRGKGNTEAFF. In DNA form, the CDR3 reads TGTGCCAGCAAACACAGGGGGAAGGGGAACACTGAAGCTTTCTTT.

The chain recombines TRBV7-2 with TRBJ2-3, with 7 positions matching TRBD2. The CDR3 is made up of 15 amino acids. Per germline, CDR1 SGHTA and CDR2 FQGNSA. J lost 0 bases, V lost 4 bases, and 4 bases had no gene match. In DNA form, the CDR3 reads TGTGCCAGCAGCTCCCGAGCGGGGAGCACAGATACGCAGTATTTT. This gives the protein CASSSRAGSTDTQYF.

Turning to this clone: The same CDR3 also results from other DNA sequences found in this sample. The chain employs TRBV20-1 and TRBJ1-1, with no clear D. Deletions cut 4 bases from V and 1 base from J, with 4 bases between. Germline V lookup: CDR1 DFQATT, CDR2 SNEGSKA (reference sequence). The CDR3 sequence is 11 residues long. The CDR3 sequence is CSAKGNTEAFF. As DNA, the CDR3 is TGCAGTGCTAAGGGGAACACTGAAGCTTTCTTT.

This sequence joins TRBV14 and TRBJ2-5, with D possibly being TRBD2 (6 bases). This CDR3 contains 16 residues. The germline CDR1 and CDR2 sequences are SGHDN and FVKESK. V lost 4 bases and J lost 5, with 20 bases in between. CDR3 residues: CASSLWTPGRGETQYF. The CDR3 DNA reads TGTGCCAGCAGCCTCTGGACCCCGGGACGGGGGGAGACCCAGTACTTC.

The CDR3 DNA reads TGCAGCGTTGTCCAGGATGTAGGGAATTATGGCTACACCTTC. Amino acids: CSVVQDVGNYGYTF. The gene calls are TRBV29-1 and TRBJ1-2; no reliable D call. The germline V gene has CDR1 SQVTM and CDR2 ANQGSEA. Trimming removed 4 bases from V and 5 bases from J, with 17 bases in between. This CDR3 is built from 14 residues. Looking up the rest from reference TRBV29-1 and TRBJ1-2 gives the full variable domain: SAVISQKPSRDICQRGTSLTIQCQVDSQVTMMFWYRQQPGQSLTLIATANQGSEATYESGFVIDKFPISRPNLTFSTLTVSNMSPEDSSIYLCSVVQDVGNYGYTFGSGTRLTVV.

This chain uses TRBV7-2 with TRBJ2-5; D gene unclear. V was clipped by 5 bases and J by 1 base, with 2 bases between them. This CDR3 spans 11 amino acids. Germline CDR1 is SGHTA and CDR2 is FQGNSA. CDR3 DNA sequence: TGTGCCAGCAGCGGCCAAGAGACCCAGTACTTC. The encoded protein is CASSGQETQYF. The variable domain in full, completed from reference TRBV7-2 and TRBJ2-5, reads GAGVSQSPSNKVTEKGKDVELRCDPISGHTALYWYRQSLGQGLEFLIYFQGNSAPDKSGLPSDRFSAERTGGSVSTLTIQRTQQEDSAVYLCASSGQETQYFGPGTRLLVL.

The CDR3 bases are TGTGCCAGCAGCTTAATTGCAGCCAACAATGAGCAGTTCTTC. It specifies CASSLIAANNEQFF. The chain couples TRBV11-2 to TRBJ2-1, with no clear D. Germline V lookup: CDR1 SGHAT, CDR2 FQNNGV. Trimming shortened V by 2 bases and J by 5 bases, and 10 bases separated the two germline ends. The CDR3 is 14 amino acids.

The V gene is TRBV29-1, the J gene TRBJ1-2, with D possibly being TRBD1 (6 bases). The CDR3 covers 15 residues. Deletions cut 2 bases from V and 2 bases from J, with 15 bases between. Looked up from germline, CDR1 is SQVTM and CDR2 is ANQGSEA. The CDR3 reads CSVESRGDKNYGYTF. As DNA, the CDR3 is TGCAGCGTTGAATCTAGAGGGGACAAGAACTATGGCTACACCTTC. The full variable domain, in which reference TRBV29-1 and TRBJ1-2 provide the parts outside the CDR3, is SAVISQKPSRDICQRGTSLTIQCQVDSQVTMMFWYRQQPGQSLTLIATANQGSEATYESGFVIDKFPISRPNLTFSTLTVSNMSPEDSSIYLCSVESRGDKNYGYTFGSGTRLTVV.

This clone has only a few counts. The chain uses TRBV28 and TRBJ2-7, with D perhaps matching TRBD1 (5 bases). The CDR3 has 13 amino acids. CDR1 and CDR2 from the germline V gene are MDHEN and SYDVKM. The V and J ends lost 2 bases and 4 bases respectively, with 9 bases between them. DNA for the CDR3: TGTGCCAGCAGTTTAGCAGGGCCGTACGAGCAGTACTTC. Translating gives CASSLAGPYEQYF.

This clone was seen a handful of times. The chain joins TRBV9 to TRBJ1-2; 10 nucleotides match TRBD1. Germline-derived CDR1 and CDR2 are SGDLS and YYNGEE. There are 15 residues in the CDR3. V was pared by 4 bases and J by 4 bases, with 7 bases of the junction left unmatched. The CDR3 coding sequence is TGTGCCAGCAGCACAGGCGGGGACAGGGGCTATGGCTACACCTTC. Encoded protein: CASSTGGDRGYGYTF.

The V gene is TRBV5-1, the J gene TRBJ2-5; TRBD2 might be the D (5 bases). The CDR3 totals 14 residues. Germline CDR1 and CDR2: SGHRS and YFSETQ. Deletions cut 3 bases from V and 2 bases from J, with 11 bases between. In nucleotides, the CDR3 is TGCGCCAGCAGCTCGGGCAGAGGGCAAGAGACCCAGTACTTC. This sequence encodes CASSSGRGQETQYF.

The chain couples TRBV4-1 to TRBJ2-4, with 8 positions matching TRBD2. J was trimmed by 4 bases and V by 3 bases; bases with no gene match: 17. Germline CDR1 MGHRA, CDR2 YSYEKL. The CDR3 consists of 19 residues. CDR3 sequence (DNA): TGCGCCAGCAGCCACGAGGGAGGGCCCACTAGCGGAATTAAAAACATTCAGTACTTC. The encoded protein is CASSHEGGPTSGIKNIQYF.

This chain joins TRBV11-2 and TRBJ2-3, with D tentatively TRBD2 (6 bases). The CDR3 covers 15 residues. V shed 0 bases and J shed 5 bases, with 12 bases lying between them. CDR1 is SGHAT and CDR2 is FQNNGV in the germline V gene. The CDR3 sequence is CASSLDRRGIDTQYF. In DNA form, the CDR3 reads TGTGCCAGCAGCTTAGATCGGAGGGGTATAGATACGCAGTATTTT.

There are a few counts of this clone. The gene calls are TRBV28 and TRBJ2-7; no clear D. Germline V CDR1 and CDR2: MDHEN, SYDVKM. CDR3 length: 12 amino acids. The ends were cut back, 10 bases at V and 2 bases at J, with 12 bases in the middle. CDR3 protein: CATTGRPYEQYF. CDR3 DNA sequence: TGTGCCACCACCGGGCGCCCCTACGAGCAGTACTTC.

The genes are TRBV7-9 and TRBJ2-3; 10 bases are a match to TRBD2. The trim removed 6 bases at V and 6 bases at J, leaving 9 bases unmatched. The CDR3 loop spans 15 amino acids. The germline gives CDR1 SEHNR, CDR2 FQNEAQ (reference sequence). DNA for the CDR3: TGTGCCAGCAGTTCGAGCGGGGGGGCCTATGATACGCAGTATTTT. Translation: CASSSSGGAYDTQYF. The full variable domain, rest sourced from reference TRBV7-9 and TRBJ2-3, is DTGVSQNPRHKITKRGQNVTFRCDPISEHNRLYWYRQTLGQGPEFLTYFQNEAQLEKSRLLSDRFSAERPKGSFSTLEIQRTEQGDSAMYLCASSSSGGAYDTQYFGPGTRLTVL.

This chain connects TRBV18 to TRBJ2-3, with 7 bases lining up with TRBD1. This CDR3 is 15 amino acids long. The germline V gene encodes CDR1 KGHSH and CDR2 LQKENI. Trimming at V came to 1 base and at J to 4 bases, leaving 5 bases not matched to a gene. The CDR3, as DNA: TGTGCCAGCTCACCACAAGGGCAGGGGGCAGATACGCAGTATTTT. Translation gives CASSPQGQGADTQYF.

The rearrangement joins TRBV7-2 to TRBJ2-4; D remains unclear. This CDR3 is built from 16 residues. V lost 5 bases and J lost 3, with 17 bases in between. In germline, CDR1 is SGHTA, CDR2 FQGNSA. In DNA, the CDR3 is TGTGCCAGCAGCCTAAAGGCGCCCCTTGGCAAAAACATTCAGTACTTC. It is translated as CASSLKAPLGKNIQYF.

The chain carries TRBV15 and TRBJ2-7, with D unclear. Trimming left V 0 bases short and J 4 bases short, with 4 bases between. CDR1 and CDR2 (germline): LNHNV, YYDKDF (reference sequence). The CDR3 consists of 12 residues. CDR3 sequence: CATSRDKYEQYF. The CDR3 DNA is TGTGCCACCAGCAGAGACAAATACGAGCAGTACTTC. The full variable domain, its missing parts supplied by reference TRBV15 and TRBJ2-7, is DAMVIQNPRYQVTQFGKPVTLSCSQTLNHNVMYWYQQKSSQAPKLLFHYYDKDFNNEADTPDNFQSRRPNTSFCFLDIRSPGLGDTAMYLCATSRDKYEQYFGPGTRLTVT.